The 20 T cell receptor beta chains below all came from one sample that was sequenced in a study of T cells in Graves' hyperthyroidism and ophthalmopathy. RNA transcripts yielded amplified TCR beta CDR3 regions. Using the HTBI primer set, a first-round RT-PCR was run on the TCR CDR3. From the multiplex PCR reads, TCRdb called clonotypes with MiXCR, one entry per CDR3 protein. The table shows roughly 660,000 distinct CDR3 sequences, with roughly a sixth occurring only once. Source material: blood. Receptor source: a man between 50 and 59 years old with Graves' hyperthyroidism.

This clonotype was seen repeatedly, ten times or more. V and J are TRBV6-1 and TRBJ2-5; D uncertain. This CDR3 is built from 13 residues. Trimming removed 8 bases at V and 2 bases at J, with 12 bases between. CDR1 and CDR2 (germline): MNHNS, SASEGT. The CDR3 bases are TGTGCCAGCCACAGACACTCTCAAGAGACCCAGTACTTC. Translated: CASHRHSQETQYF.

In this sample, this clonotype turned up many times. The CDR3 here is CSSRTSGIGNEQFF. The CDR3 DNA reads as TGCAGTTCCAGGACTAGCGGGATCGGCAATGAGCAGTTCTTC. The V and J genes are TRBV20-1 and TRBJ2-1; 12 bases line up with TRBD2. The CDR3 contains 14 residues. Trimming took 8 bases from V and 6 from J; bases not matched to a gene: 8. Germline CDR1 is DFQATT and CDR2 is SNEGSKA (reference sequence).

The chain carries TRBV11-2 and TRBJ2-3; TRBD2 might be the D (5 bases). This CDR3 has 16 residues. CDR1 SGHAT and CDR2 FQNNGV come from the germline V gene. V gave up 1 base and J gave up 2 bases, with 13 bases separating them. CDR3: CASSLGGSRVTDTQYF. The DNA for the CDR3 is TGTGCCAGCAGCTTAGGAGGGAGTAGGGTCACAGATACGCAGTATTTT.

This clonotype was found many times. V usage is TRBV3-1 and J usage is TRBJ2-1; weak D call: TRBD2 (6 bases). Trimming removed 3 bases at V and 4 bases at J, with 16 bases between. Germline CDR1 is LGHDT and CDR2 is YNNKEL (reference sequence). The CDR3 sequence is 16 residues long. CDR3 sequence (DNA): TGTGCCAGCAGCCAGAATCTAGCGAGATCATACAATGAGCAGTTCTTC. Amino acids: CASSQNLARSYNEQFF.

The gene calls are TRBV4-3 and TRBJ1-1, with D unresolved. CDR3 length: 13 residues. V was cut by 0 bases and J by 5 bases, with 7 bases left in between. CDR1 is LGHNA and CDR2 is YSLEER in the germline V gene. CDR3 residues: CASSQDSGTEAFF. The CDR3 region has the DNA TGCGCCAGCAGCCAAGATTCGGGGACTGAAGCTTTCTTT.

The sample holds a few counts of this clonotype. The chain combines TRBV5-1 with TRBJ2-7, with D possibly TRBD1 on 6 matching bases. This CDR3 has 16 amino acids. The V gene lost 5 bases and the J gene lost 4 bases, with 22 bases spanning the gap. CDR1 and CDR2 (germline): SGHRS, YFSETQ. The CDR3 DNA reads as TGCGCCAGCAGGCCGACAGGAGCCAGGGGACGGTACGAGCAGTACTTC. It yields the protein CASRPTGARGRYEQYF.

In its sample, this clonotype was seen a few times. The chain employs TRBV14 and TRBJ2-7, with 8 bases identical to TRBD1. CDR1 and CDR2 (germline): SGHDN, FVKESK. The V and J ends lost 4 bases and 0 bases, in that order; junction bases with no gene match: 11. The CDR3 contains 17 residues. This CDR3 reads CASSPQRGTGHSYEQYF. Here the CDR3 DNA reads TGTGCCAGCAGCCCACAACGCGGGACAGGCCACTCCTACGAGCAGTACTTC. The full variable domain, completed using reference TRBV14 and TRBJ2-7, is EAGVTQFPSHSVIEKGQTVTLRCDPISGHDNLYWYRRVMGKEIKFLLHFVKESKQDESGMPNNRFLAERTGGTYSTLKVQPAELEDSGVYFCASSPQRGTGHSYEQYFGPGTRLTVT.

On this clonotype: A much more abundant neighbour one base away suggests this may be a read error. The genes are TRBV9 and TRBJ1-2; no clear D. Germline values: CDR1 SGDLS, CDR2 YYNGEE. Trimming removed 7 bases from V and 11 bases from J, with 18 bases in between. The CDR3 consists of 12 residues. CDR3 loop: CASGIKTRRYTF. Written as DNA, the CDR3 is TGTGCCAGCGGCATCAAGACTCGGAGGTACACCTTC.

This clonotype was found many times. The gene calls are TRBV7-2 and TRBJ1-3; 7 bases fit TRBD1. Germline CDR1 and CDR2: SGHTA and FQGNSA. V was pared by 2 bases and J by 0 bases, with 4 bases of the junction left unmatched. The CDR3 is made up of 16 amino acids. The CDR3 here is CASSLTGQRSGNTIYF. CDR3 nucleotides: TGTGCCAGCAGCTTAACGGGACAGCGCTCTGGAAACACCATATATTTT.

In its sample, this clonotype was seen many times. The V and J genes are TRBV20-1 and TRBJ2-1, with TRBD2 matching 7 bases. The J segment lost 7 bases and the V segment lost 6 bases, leaving 15 bases of the junction unmatched. The CDR3 loop spans 15 amino acids. Germline lookup yields CDR1 DFQATT and CDR2 SNEGSKA (reference sequence). Here the CDR3 DNA reads TGCAGTGCCAGACCAACTAGCGAAAAGATGAATGAGCAGTTCTTC. Its protein product is CSARPTSEKMNEQFF.

The table lists this clonotype with many counts. V is TRBV7-6 and J is TRBJ2-5, with D perhaps matching TRBD1 (5 bases). From germline, CDR1 is SGHVS and CDR2 FNYEAQ. The CDR3 is 14 amino acids. The ends were cut back, 5 bases at V and 5 bases at J, with 15 bases in the middle. CDR3 sequence: CASSPLQGMETQYF. The CDR3 nucleotides are TGTGCCAGCAGCCCCCTCCAGGGAATGGAGACCCAGTACTTC.

The chain combines TRBV4-1 with TRBJ2-7; D is perhaps TRBD1 (6 bases). Germline lookup yields CDR1 MGHRA and CDR2 YSYEKL. V was cut by 0 bases and J by 4 bases, with 10 bases left in between. The CDR3 is 14 residues long. For the CDR3, the DNA is TGCGCCAGCAGCCAAGATCCCCAGGGGTACGAGCAGTACTTC. The encoded protein is CASSQDPQGYEQYF.

This clonotype was observed a few times. This rearrangement joins TRBV29-1 to TRBJ2-1; unclear D gene. The V end was cut by 1 base, the J end by 8 bases, with 18 bases between. The CDR3 spans 15 residues. Germline assignment: CDR1 SQVTM and CDR2 ANQGSEA. As DNA, the CDR3 is TGCAGCGTTGAAGCCCTTGGGTGGGCCAACGATGAGCAGTTCTTC. Its translation is CSVEALGWANDEQFF.

This clonotype was seen repeatedly, ten times or more. The rearrangement links TRBV2 to TRBJ1-4; D ambiguous. The CDR3 has 15 residues. V was pared by 2 bases and J by 0 bases, with 7 bases between. Germline CDR1 is SNHLY and CDR2 is FYNNEI. The CDR3 coding sequence is TGTGCCAGCAGTGAAACTTCGGCAACTAATGAAAAACTGTTTTTT. Protein product: CASSETSATNEKLFF.

This clonotype came up a few times. The CDR3: CASSSGSVSSYNSPLHF. The CDR3 region has the DNA TGTGCCAGCAGTTCGGGCTCAGTTAGCTCCTATAATTCACCCCTCCACTTT. The chain couples TRBV28 to TRBJ1-6; D call uncertain. The CDR3 consists of 17 residues. The germline CDR1 and CDR2 sequences are MDHEN and SYDVKM. V was trimmed by 4 bases and J by 0 bases, leaving 13 bases between them.

This chain joins TRBV20-1 and TRBJ2-3; 10 bases fit TRBD1. The CDR3 covers 15 residues. V shed 3 bases and J 4 bases; nucleotides not matched to a gene: 7. The germline V gene encodes CDR1 DFQATT and CDR2 SNEGSKA (reference sequence). CDR3: CSASSRQGAADTQYF. The CDR3 DNA follows: TGCAGTGCTAGTTCGCGACAGGGGGCCGCAGATACGCAGTATTTT.

Ten or more counts support this clonotype. The gene calls are TRBV2 and TRBJ2-1; D uncertain. Trimming shortened V by 4 bases and J by 3 bases, and 10 bases separated the two germline ends. The germline V gene has CDR1 SNHLY and CDR2 FYNNEI. The CDR3 contains 14 residues. For the CDR3, the DNA is TGTGCCAGCAGTGCGGACCGCCACTACAATGAGCAGTTCTTC. It specifies CASSADRHYNEQFF.

The chain carries TRBV12-3 or TRBV12-4 and TRBJ2-7, with 11 bases matching TRBD1. After removal of 6 bases from V and 4 bases from J, the junction contained 8 bases not matched to a gene. The CDR3 totals 15 residues. In DNA, the CDR3 is TGTGCCAGCAGCCGAAGGGACAGGGGGTTATACGAGCAGTACTTC. Translating gives CASSRRDRGLYEQYF.

This clonotype came up many times. The rearrangement links TRBV27 to TRBJ2-3; D remains ambiguous. The CDR3 is 14 residues long. The germline V gene has CDR1 MNHEY and CDR2 SMNVEV (reference sequence). V gave up 7 bases and J gave up 5 bases, with 16 bases separating them. In nucleotides, the CDR3 is TGTGCCAGCATGCCCGAATTCGAGGAAGATACGCAGTATTTT. Translating gives CASMPEFEEDTQYF.

The genes are TRBV25-1 and TRBJ2-1; 10 positions match TRBD2. Germline CDR1 MGHDK, CDR2 SYGVNS. This CDR3 region has 12 residues. Trimming removed 6 bases from V and 9 bases from J; junction bases left unmatched: 2. CDR3 sequence: CASRLAGSEQFF. Written as DNA, the CDR3 is TGTGCCAGCAGACTAGCGGGGAGTGAGCAGTTCTTC.